The sequence of this T cell receptor (beta chain) was determined in a study of shared clonotypes between healthy human individuals. The CDR3 runs 14 residues. V lost 8 bases to trimming and J lost 4 bases, with 14 bases between them. CDR1 is LNHDA and CDR2 is SQIVND in the germline V gene (reference sequence). TCRdb's table, derived via immunoSEQ multiplex PCR, lists solely in-frame clones and lacks some. The sample lists some 690,000 clones; 90% were seen once. The chain carries TRBV19 and TRBJ1-4; D gene uncertain. This sequence originates from a man between 18 and 35 years old in good health. Some clones in this sample may be carry-over from other donors' samples. Input material: memory CD8+ T cells from PBMCs. The subset is: CD45RO+ cells pooled with CCR7-negative TemRA cells. The CDR3 DNA sequence: TGTGCCAGTTCGGACTTTACTGATAATGAAAAACTGTTTTTT. Translated, it gives CASSDFTDNEKLFF.